This entry lists 27 T cell receptor beta chains sequenced from one sample in a study of identical twins. TCRdb re-called the 5' RACE reads through MiXCR, storing one row per CDR3 protein. The table lists under 1 million distinct CDR3 sequences, 9% to 15% of them singletons. The sample also formed part of further work on yellow fever vaccine responses in identical twins.

Sequenced sample: PBMCs. The receptors originated from a woman under 30 in good health.

The chain is built from TRBV20-1 and TRBJ1-2; 7 positions agree with TRBD1. CDR3 length: 13 residues. Germline V gene lookup returns CDR1 DFQATT and CDR2 SNEGSKA (reference sequence). V trimming: 6 bases; J trimming: 4 bases; junction bases outside the gene matches: 8. The chain's CDR3 is CSAGNRGPYGYTF. The CDR3 DNA reads TGCAGTGCCGGGAACAGGGGACCCTATGGCTACACCTTC.

This clonotype was detected a few times. The chain has TRBV24-1 and TRBJ1-2; TRBD1 might be the D (6 bases). V shed 6 bases and J shed 4 bases, with 17 bases lying between them. This CDR3 is built from 15 residues. CDR1 is KGHDR, CDR2 SFDVKD, per germline. The CDR3 sequence: CATSPPGAELYGYTF. CDR3 sequence (DNA): TGTGCCACCAGTCCCCCGGGGGCAGAACTCTATGGCTACACCTTC.

This clonotype has more than one count but fewer than ten. The V gene is TRBV29-1, the J gene TRBJ2-3; D might be TRBD1 or TRBD2, each matching 10 bases. CDR1 and CDR2 from the germline V gene are SQVTM and ANQGSEA. V gave up 4 bases and J gave up 7 bases, with 33 bases separating them. The CDR3 length is 19 residues. CDR3 DNA: TGCAGCGTTGGCTGGGGGACAGGGGCTAGCGGGAGAAAAGTGAATACGCAGTATTTT. Protein: CSVGWGTGASGRKVNTQYF.

This clonotype was detected many times. The J gene is TRBJ2-4, the V gene TRBV5-1, with 11 nucleotides matching TRBD1. The trim removed 3 bases at V and 2 bases at J, leaving 7 bases unmatched. CDR3 size: 17 residues. The germline gives CDR1 SGHRS, CDR2 YFSETQ. CDR3: CASSSNRDRGTKNIQYF. As DNA, the CDR3 is TGCGCCAGCAGCTCGAACCGGGACAGGGGGACCAAAAACATTCAGTACTTC.

The chain uses TRBV20-1 and TRBJ2-7, with 9 bases identical to TRBD2. V lost 0 bases, J lost 0 bases, and 9 bases stayed unmatched. Germline V gene data show CDR1 as DFQATT and CDR2 as SNEGSKA (reference sequence). The CDR3 runs to 17 residues. CDR3 sequence: CSARDSTSGFSSYEQYV. The CDR3 region has the DNA TGCAGTGCTAGAGACTCTACTAGCGGGTTCAGCTCCTACGAGCAGTACGTC.

This clonotype came up a few times. The CDR3 nucleotides are TGTGCCAGCAGCCGTCAGCTCGGGACTAGCGGGACGAGCGGCTCCTACAATGAGCAGTTCTTC. This sequence encodes CASSRQLGTSGTSGSYNEQFF. The V and J genes are TRBV3-1 and TRBJ2-1; 13 nucleotides match TRBD2. Germline lookup yields CDR1 LGHDT and CDR2 YNNKEL (reference sequence). The CDR3 loop spans 21 amino acids. V gave up 4 bases and J gave up 0 bases; unmatched junction bases: 15.

The rearrangement uses TRBV20-1 and TRBJ2-7; TRBD2 agrees at 10 bases. The CDR3 runs to 15 residues. With 3 bases clipped from V and 6 bases from J, the junction kept 11 bases outside the gene matches. Germline values: CDR1 DFQATT, CDR2 SNEGSKA (reference sequence). The CDR3 nucleotides are TGCAGTGCTAGGAGACTAGCGGGCTCATGGGGCGAGCAGTACGTC. Amino acids: CSARRLAGSWGEQYV.

This clonotype has ten or more counts. The rearrangement uses TRBV5-1 and TRBJ2-6, with 10 bases lining up with TRBD1. Germline-derived CDR1 and CDR2 are SGHRS and YFSETQ. This CDR3 is 18 amino acids long. The V segment lost 2 bases and the J segment 4 bases; nucleotides outside the gene matches: 9. Written as DNA, the CDR3 is TGCGCCAGCAGCTTTAACGACAGGGGGCGTCTCGGGGCCAACGTCCTGACTTTC. This codes for CASSFNDRGRLGANVLTF.

This clonotype was observed a few times. The chain joins TRBV12-5 to TRBJ2-3; 13 nucleotides align to TRBD2. Trimming removed 3 bases from V and 3 bases from J; junction bases left unmatched: 15. The germline gives CDR1 LGHNT, CDR2 FRNRAP. The CDR3 runs 20 residues. The CDR3 DNA sequence: TGTGCTAGTGGTTTCCGGCTTACTAGCGGGAGGGAAGTTTGGACAGATACGCAGTATTTT. This gives the protein CASGFRLTSGREVWTDTQYF.

The chain recombines TRBV12-3 or TRBV12-4 with TRBJ2-5; possible D gene TRBD2, 6 bases. Trimming shortened V by 1 base and J by 5 bases, and 14 bases separated the two germline ends. This CDR3 is built from 15 residues. The CDR3 coding sequence is TGTGCCAGCAGTTTAGTTCCTAGCGTTAGGGAGACCCAGTACTTC. It translates to CASSLVPSVRETQYF.

This clonotype has ten or more counts. The chain joins TRBV12-3 or TRBV12-4 to TRBJ2-7; 8 bases are shared with TRBD2. Trimming cost V 3 bases and J 9 bases; bases outside gene matches: 10. The length of the CDR3 is 14 residues. The CDR3: CASSFGLAINGQYF. The CDR3 DNA reads TGTGCCAGCAGTTTCGGACTAGCCATAAATGGGCAGTACTTC.

In its sample, this clonotype was seen a few times. This chain links TRBV12-3 or TRBV12-4 with TRBJ1-1; TRBD1 might be the D (5 bases). The CDR3 loop spans 14 amino acids. V lost 4 bases and J lost 5, with 14 bases in between. CDR3 loop: CASSSGRLGTEAFF. Here the CDR3 DNA reads TGTGCCAGCAGTTCAGGGCGCTTGGGGACTGAAGCTTTCTTT.

This clonotype was counted many times. CDR3 sequence (DNA): TGCGCCAGCAGCTTGGAAGGGGCAGGATTCTACAATGAGCAGTTCTTC. It translates to CASSLEGAGFYNEQFF. V and J are TRBV5-1 and TRBJ2-1, with TRBD1 as a possible D gene (5 bases). V lost 0 bases to trimming and J lost 3 bases, with 13 bases between them. This CDR3 is 16 amino acids long. CDR1 is SGHRS and CDR2 is YFSETQ in the germline V gene.

A few counts support this clonotype. This chain links TRBV6-5 with TRBJ2-3; 7 bases are shared with TRBD2. Losses at the gene ends were 4 bases for V and 7 bases for J; bases not matched to a gene: 23. The CDR3 consists of 19 residues. Germline CDR1 reads MNHEY; CDR2 reads SVGAGI. The CDR3 bases are TGTGCCAGCAGTTCGATGAGCCCAAGAGCTAGCGGCCACGTGAATACGCAGTATTTT. This encodes CASSSMSPRASGHVNTQYF.

The chain uses TRBV12-3 or TRBV12-4 and TRBJ2-1, with D possibly matching TRBD2 (6 bases). V lost 2 bases to trimming and J lost 12 bases, with 11 bases between them. CDR3 length: 12 amino acids. The CDR3 coding sequence is TGTGCCAGCAGTTTACCCCTGGGGGGGCAGTTCTTC. Its translation: CASSLPLGGQFF.

The J gene is TRBJ2-3, the V gene TRBV7-2; D gene ambiguous. Germline CDR1 reads SGHTA; CDR2 reads FQGNSA. The V gene lost 1 base and the J gene lost 6 bases, with 8 bases spanning the gap. This CDR3 has 13 residues. In DNA, the CDR3 is TGTGCCAGCAGCTTAGTTGTGTGGGATACGCAGTATTTT. Translated: CASSLVVWDTQYF.

The rearrangement uses TRBV7-2 and TRBJ2-3; perhaps TRBD2 as D (6 bases). Germline V gene data show CDR1 as SGHTA and CDR2 as FQGNSA. This CDR3 is 16 amino acids long. Between the trimmed V and J ends, which lost 5 bases and 6 bases, there was a span of 21 bases. The CDR3 DNA reads as TGTGCCAGCAGCCTAGTTCGAGGACTATCGACGGATACGCAGTATTTT. It yields the protein CASSLVRGLSTDTQYF.

The V and J genes are TRBV5-1 and TRBJ2-6; a weak D match, TRBD2 (6 bases). This CDR3 is 16 amino acids long. The V gene lost 1 base and the J gene lost 0 bases, with 8 bases spanning the gap. Per germline, CDR1 SGHRS and CDR2 YFSETQ. CDR3 DNA sequence: TGCGCCAGCAGCTTGTGGGGGGACTCTGGGGCCAACGTCCTGACTTTC. Amino acid sequence: CASSLWGDSGANVLTF. Full variable domain (missing parts from reference TRBV5-1 and TRBJ2-6): KAGVTQTPRYLIKTRGQQVTLSCSPISGHRSVSWYQQTPGQGLQFLFEYFSETQRNKGNFPGRFSGRQFSNSRSEMNVSTLELGDSALYLCASSLWGDSGANVLTFGAGSRLTVL.

The chain is built from TRBV7-9 and TRBJ2-5; 7 bases are shared with TRBD1. V shed 2 bases and J 1 base; nucleotides not matched to a gene: 10. The germline CDR1 and CDR2 sequences are SEHNR and FQNEAQ (reference sequence). This CDR3 region has 17 residues. In DNA form, the CDR3 reads TGTGCCAGCAGCTTACCAACCGGGACAGCCCTCCAAGAGACCCAGTACTTC. It codes for CASSLPTGTALQETQYF.

The rearrangement uses TRBV18 and TRBJ2-3; 7 nucleotides align to TRBD1. The CDR3 spans 15 residues. Germline V CDR1 and CDR2: KGHSH, LQKENI. The ends lost 1 base at V and 8 bases at J; junction bases unmatched: 9. Here the CDR3 reads CASSPRNWDSLTQYF. The CDR3 nucleotides read TGTGCCAGCTCACCACGCAACTGGGACAGCCTTACGCAGTATTTT. Combining the CDR3 with reference TRBV18 and TRBJ2-3 gives the whole variable domain NAGVMQNPRHLVRRRGQEARLRCSPMKGHSHVYWYRQLPEEGLKFMVYLQKENIIDESGMPKERFSAEFPKEGPSILRIQQVVRGDSAAYFCASSPRNWDSLTQYFGPGTRLTVL.

The chain is built from TRBV6-1 and TRBJ2-1; D is unclear. This CDR3 region has 15 residues. CDR1 MNHNS and CDR2 SASEGT come from the germline V gene. The V and J ends lost 6 bases and 9 bases respectively, with 21 bases between them. In DNA form, the CDR3 reads TGTGCCAGCAGCCCCGGCCGGAATTTCGTTAGTGAGCAGTTCTTC. Residues: CASSPGRNFVSEQFF.

This chain connects TRBV12-3 or TRBV12-4 to TRBJ1-1; 9 nucleotides align to TRBD1. Trimming removed 5 bases from V and 1 base from J; junction bases left unmatched: 5. CDR3 length: 15 residues. The CDR3 sequence is CASSPGTGTNTEAFF. In DNA form, the CDR3 reads TGTGCCAGCAGTCCAGGGACAGGGACGAACACTGAAGCTTTCTTT.

This clonotype was observed a handful of times. The V call is TRBV12-3 or TRBV12-4, the J call TRBJ2-4; 7 positions match TRBD2. V was clipped by 2 bases and J by 0 bases; unmatched bases: 4. The CDR3 loop spans 16 amino acids. The CDR3 nucleotides read TGTGCCAGCAGTTTAATGATAGCGGGAGCCAAAAACATTCAGTACTTC. Translating it yields CASSLMIAGAKNIQYF.

The V gene is TRBV10-3, the J gene TRBJ1-5; perhaps TRBD1 as D (5 bases). Germline CDR1 reads ENHRY; CDR2 reads SYGVKD. The V end was cut by 3 bases, the J end by 0 bases, with 12 bases between. The CDR3 is 16 residues long. CDR3 nucleotide sequence: TGTGCCATCAGTGAATGGGGGTTCGATAGCAATCAGCCCCAGCATTTT. As protein: CAISEWGFDSNQPQHF.

The V and J genes are TRBV5-6 and TRBJ2-1; D unresolved. CDR1 SGHDT and CDR2 YYEEEE come from the germline V gene. With 1 base removed from V and 0 bases from J, the gap between germline ends came to 11 bases. The CDR3 has 16 residues. CDR3 nucleotide sequence: TGTGCCAGCAGCTTGAGAGCCCTAAGCTCCTACAATGAGCAGTTCTTC. This translates into CASSLRALSSYNEQFF.

This clonotype was observed a handful of times. J is TRBJ2-3 and V is TRBV24-1; 7 nucleotides line up with TRBD2. The CDR3 is made up of 15 amino acids. Germline trimming cut 9 bases from V and 2 bases from J; bases unmatched to any gene: 10. The germline gives CDR1 KGHDR, CDR2 SFDVKD. CDR3 in amino acids: CATGGGRWNTDTQYF. The CDR3, as DNA: TGTGCCACCGGGGGGGGAAGGTGGAACACAGATACGCAGTATTTT.

This clonotype was detected only a few times. The rearrangement joins TRBV25-1 to TRBJ2-5, with 10 bases lining up with TRBD1. Germline V CDR1 and CDR2: MGHDK, SYGVNS. After removal of 5 bases from V and 2 bases from J, the junction contained 5 bases not matched to a gene. This CDR3 has 15 amino acids. The DNA of the CDR3 is TGTGCCAGCAGTAACGGACAGGGGGTACAAGAGACCCAGTACTTC. It specifies CASSNGQGVQETQYF.